Each of the 5 T cell receptor beta chains below was sequenced from the same sample in a study of shared clonotypes between healthy human individuals (dated by TCRdb to between 2020 and 2021). Preparation of the library involved the immunoSEQ multiplex PCR assay. TCRdb retrieved this table from immuneACCESS and kept in-frame rearrangements only. Not all clones are present; in checked studies, unresolved V genes account for under half, and no reason is known for the remainder. The sample table records 550,000 to 600,000 clones; around 76% of these occur just once. More than 10% of the sample comes from the top ten. The sample taken for sequencing was PBMCs. These receptors all come from a woman between 40 and 50 years old in good health. Some clones in this sample may be carry-over from other donors' samples.

In its sample, this clone was seen once. V and J are TRBV30 and TRBJ2-2, with 14 bases that match TRBD2. V shed 3 bases, J shed 7 bases, and the junction held 4 bases outside the gene matches. Germline V lookup: CDR1 GTSNPN, CDR2 SVGIG (reference sequence). This CDR3 region has 15 residues. CDR3 sequence: CAWSKGTSGGGELFF. The DNA for the CDR3 is TGTGCCTGGAGCAAAGGGACTAGCGGGGGCGGGGAGCTGTTTTTT.

To note about this clone: Other DNA sequences in this sample translate to the same CDR3. This chain joins TRBV7-3 and TRBJ1-3, with no clear D. V lost 0 bases and J 1 base, leaving 4 bases between the germline ends. Germline CDR1 reads SGHTA; CDR2 reads FQGTGA. CDR3 length: 14 residues. The CDR3 is CASSLTGSGNTIYF. The DNA of the CDR3 is TGTGCCAGCAGCTTAACCGGTTCTGGAAACACCATATATTTT.

The chain employs TRBV19 and TRBJ1-1; TRBD1 matches 7 bases. CDR3 length: 14 residues. The germline V gene encodes CDR1 LNHDA and CDR2 SQIVND (reference sequence). V shed 5 bases, J shed 7 bases, and the junction held 10 bases outside the gene matches. This CDR3 reads CASSQDRVEGEAFF. DNA of the CDR3: TGTGCCAGTAGTCAAGACAGGGTTGAGGGTGAAGCTTTCTTT.

This clone was detected only a few times. The junction does not match germline at one end; this may be a read error. The rearrangement joins TRBV29-1 to TRBJ1-2; a weak D match, TRBD1 (5 bases). This CDR3 has 14 amino acids. CDR1 and CDR2 from the germline V gene are SQVTM and ANQGSEA. This CDR3 reads CSVEAAQVNHGYTF. The CDR3 DNA reads as TGCAGCGTTGAAGCGGCACAGGTTAACCATGGCTACACCTTC.

The chain employs TRBV28 and TRBJ1-2; 7 bases agree with TRBD1. Trimming at V came to 8 bases and at J to 3 bases, leaving 12 bases not matched to a gene. CDR1 and CDR2 from the germline V gene are MDHEN and SYDVKM. CDR3 size: 15 residues. CDR3: CASGLGGRNDYGYTF. CDR3 bases: TGTGCCAGCGGATTAGGGGGCCGGAATGACTATGGCTACACCTTC.